This TCR beta chain was sequenced for a study of CD8+ T cells in alopecia areata. Overall study: For the treated group, dosing was oral tofacitinib at 5 to 10 mg twice daily. Notes on the study in general: Lesional scalp, notably in alopecia totalis/universalis, had clonality above that of normal scalp. Whereas mice showed it more clearly, TCR sharing across patients was murkier, possibly because of HLA.

It was cDNA, reverse transcribed from extracted RNA, that served as the sequencing template. The protocol was immunoSEQ multiplex PCR, while the TCRdb copy is restricted to in-frame clones and leaves out a portion. The table includes 200,000 to 250,000 clones, 57% detected once. Germline-derived CDR1 and CDR2 are SQVTM and ANQGSEA. V gave up 3 bases and J gave up 11 bases, with 10 bases separating them. The CDR3 contains 10 residues. In regard to this clone: Its antigen is not identified.

The TCR sequence derives from a human donor with alopecia areata. The rearrangement joins TRBV29-1 to TRBJ1-1; D is unclear. The specimen comprised CD4+ T cells sorted from blood, sampled at week 0. CDR3 coding DNA: TGCAGCGTTGAGGGAGGGTGGGCTTTCTTT. The encoded protein is CSVEGGWAFF. Complete variable domain (other parts from reference TRBV29-1 and TRBJ1-1): SAVISQKPSRDICQRGTSLTIQCQVDSQVTMMFWYRQQPGQSLTLIATANQGSEATYESGFVIDKFPISRPNLTFSTLTVSNMSPEDSSIYLCSVEGGWAFFGQGTRLTVV.